This T cell receptor beta chain came from a study of shared clonotypes between healthy human individuals. With respect to this clone: Other DNA sequences in the same sample also yield this CDR3.

The CDR3 consists of 12 residues. Deletions cut 0 bases from V and 10 bases from J, with 8 bases between. Germline V gene lookup returns CDR1 SGHRS and CDR2 YFSETQ. The authors' processing: With immunoSEQ giving junction-only sequences and no quality scores, filtering differed. Assay used: immunoSEQ multiplex PCR; TCRdb lists only in-frame clones, some missing. Clone size and V and J calls were adopted from that table, with D and trimming inferred from the DNA. Counted here are millions of clones, about 95% occurring once; the ten biggest clones make up 0.1% to 0.15%. This TCR was recovered from a man aged 18 to 29 in good health. Input material: naive CD4+ T cells sorted from blood. Subset in this sample: CD45RA+ positively selected. The chain uses TRBV5-1 and TRBJ2-1; D gene ambiguous. CDR3 in DNA: TGCGCCAGCAGCTTGGATGTGTACGAGCAGTTCTTC. Translating it yields CASSLDVYEQFF.